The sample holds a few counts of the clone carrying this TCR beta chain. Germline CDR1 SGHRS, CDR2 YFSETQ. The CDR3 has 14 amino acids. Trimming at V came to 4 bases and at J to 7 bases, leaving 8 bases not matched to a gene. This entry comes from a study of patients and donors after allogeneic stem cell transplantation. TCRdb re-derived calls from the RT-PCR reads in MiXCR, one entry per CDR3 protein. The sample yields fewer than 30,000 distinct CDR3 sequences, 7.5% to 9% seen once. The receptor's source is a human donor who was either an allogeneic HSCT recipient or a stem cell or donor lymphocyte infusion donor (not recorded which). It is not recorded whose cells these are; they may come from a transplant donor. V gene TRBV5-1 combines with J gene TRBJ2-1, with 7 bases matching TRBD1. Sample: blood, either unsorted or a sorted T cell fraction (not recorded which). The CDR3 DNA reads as TGCGCCAGCAGCCCCGGGACAGATGTGAATGAGCAGTTCTTC. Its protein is CASSPGTDVNEQFF. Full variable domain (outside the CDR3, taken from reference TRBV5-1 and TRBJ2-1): KAGVTQTPRYLIKTRGQQVTLSCSPISGHRSVSWYQQTPGQGLQFLFEYFSETQRNKGNFPGRFSGRQFSNSRSEMNVSTLELGDSALYLCASSPGTDVNEQFFGPGTRLTVL.